This T cell receptor (beta chain) originates from a study of graft-versus-host responses after intestinal transplantation. Study-level background: Recipients got multivisceral, liver-intestinal, or isolated intestinal transplants.

Germline CDR1 MNHNS, CDR2 SASEGT. With 5 bases clipped from V and 0 bases from J, the junction kept 6 bases outside the gene matches. There are 15 residues in the CDR3. Clones were sequenced by immunoSEQ multiplex PCR, and TCRdb holds only the in-frame ones, with some missing. The sample records roughly 81,000 clones, 82% being singletons. In this sample, this clone turned up once. Its matching antigen is unknown. The origin of this receptor is a human donor who received an intestinal transplant. The rearrangement uses TRBV6-1 and TRBJ2-5, with TRBD1 matching 7 bases. The specimen was unstimulated CD4+ T cells sorted from spleen or lymph node cells, collected before intestinal transplant. CDR3 bases: TGTGCCAGCAGTACGACAGGGCTGTACCAAGAGACCCAGTACTTC. It codes for CASSTTGLYQETQYF.